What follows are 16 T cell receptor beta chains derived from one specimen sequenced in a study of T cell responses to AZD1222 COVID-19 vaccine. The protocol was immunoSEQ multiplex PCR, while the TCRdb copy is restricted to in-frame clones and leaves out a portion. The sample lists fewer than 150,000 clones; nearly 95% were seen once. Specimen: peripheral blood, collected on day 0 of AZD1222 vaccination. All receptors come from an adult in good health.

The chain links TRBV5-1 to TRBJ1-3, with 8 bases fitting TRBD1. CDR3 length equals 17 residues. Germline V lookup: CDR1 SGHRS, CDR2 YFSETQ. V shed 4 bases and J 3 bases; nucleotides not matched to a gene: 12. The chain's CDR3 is CASSTSEQGAFGNTIYF. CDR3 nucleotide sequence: TGCGCCAGCAGCACTTCAGAGCAGGGGGCTTTTGGAAACACCATATATTTT.

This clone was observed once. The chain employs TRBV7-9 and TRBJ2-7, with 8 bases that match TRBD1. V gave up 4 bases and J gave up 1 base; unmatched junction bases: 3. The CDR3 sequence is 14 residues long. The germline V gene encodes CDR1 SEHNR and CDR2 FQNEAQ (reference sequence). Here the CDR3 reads CASSSRDRSYEQYF. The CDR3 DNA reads TGTGCCAGCAGCTCCCGGGACAGGTCCTACGAGCAGTACTTC.

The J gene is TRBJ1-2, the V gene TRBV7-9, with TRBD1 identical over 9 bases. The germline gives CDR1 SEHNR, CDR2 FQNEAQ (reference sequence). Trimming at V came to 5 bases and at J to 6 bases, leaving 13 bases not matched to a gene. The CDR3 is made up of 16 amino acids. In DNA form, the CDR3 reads TGTGCCAGCAGCGCAGGAACCACAGGGGGCGCAGATGGCTACACCTTC. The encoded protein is CASSAGTTGGADGYTF.

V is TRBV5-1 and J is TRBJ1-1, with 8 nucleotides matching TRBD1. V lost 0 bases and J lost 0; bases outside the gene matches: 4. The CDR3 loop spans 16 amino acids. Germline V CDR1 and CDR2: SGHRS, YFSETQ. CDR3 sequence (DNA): TGCGCCAGCAGCTTGGCCCAGGGGGCTCTGAACACTGAAGCTTTCTTT. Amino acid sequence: CASSLAQGALNTEAFF.

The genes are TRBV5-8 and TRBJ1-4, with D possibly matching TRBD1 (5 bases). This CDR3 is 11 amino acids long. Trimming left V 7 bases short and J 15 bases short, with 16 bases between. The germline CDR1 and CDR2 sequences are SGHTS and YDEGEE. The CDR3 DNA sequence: TGTGCCAGCTCTGGGGGGGACGGCGTGTTTTTT. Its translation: CASSGGDGVFF.

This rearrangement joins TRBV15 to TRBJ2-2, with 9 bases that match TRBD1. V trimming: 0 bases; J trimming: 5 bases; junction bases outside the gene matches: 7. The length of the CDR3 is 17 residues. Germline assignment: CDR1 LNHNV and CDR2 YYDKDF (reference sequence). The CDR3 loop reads CATSRDITGGRTGELFF. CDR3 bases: TGTGCCACCAGCAGAGATATCACAGGGGGCCGAACCGGGGAGCTGTTTTTT.

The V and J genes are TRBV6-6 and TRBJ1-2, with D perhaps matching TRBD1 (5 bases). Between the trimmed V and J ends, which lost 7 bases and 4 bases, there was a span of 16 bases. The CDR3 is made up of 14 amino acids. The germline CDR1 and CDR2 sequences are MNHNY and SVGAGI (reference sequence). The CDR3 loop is CASNADSAGYGYTF. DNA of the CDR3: TGTGCCAGCAACGCCGACAGCGCAGGCTATGGCTACACCTTC.

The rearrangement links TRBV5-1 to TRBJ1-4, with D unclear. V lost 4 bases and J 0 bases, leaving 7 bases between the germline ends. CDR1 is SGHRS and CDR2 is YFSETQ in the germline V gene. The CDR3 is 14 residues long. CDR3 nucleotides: TGCGCCAGCAGCCCGACAACAACTAATGAAAAACTGTTTTTT. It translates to CASSPTTTNEKLFF.

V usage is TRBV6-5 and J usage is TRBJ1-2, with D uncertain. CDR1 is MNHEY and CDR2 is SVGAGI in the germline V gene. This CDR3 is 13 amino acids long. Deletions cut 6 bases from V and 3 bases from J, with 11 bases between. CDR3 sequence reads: CASRSPMDYGYTF. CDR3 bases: TGTGCCAGCAGATCGCCTATGGACTATGGCTACACCTTC.

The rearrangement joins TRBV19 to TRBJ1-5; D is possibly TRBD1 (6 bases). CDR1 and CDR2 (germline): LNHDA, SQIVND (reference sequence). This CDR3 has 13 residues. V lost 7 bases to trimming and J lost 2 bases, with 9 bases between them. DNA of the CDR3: TGTGCCAGTACGGGGGCAGGCAATCAGCCCCAGCATTTT. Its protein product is CASTGAGNQPQHF.

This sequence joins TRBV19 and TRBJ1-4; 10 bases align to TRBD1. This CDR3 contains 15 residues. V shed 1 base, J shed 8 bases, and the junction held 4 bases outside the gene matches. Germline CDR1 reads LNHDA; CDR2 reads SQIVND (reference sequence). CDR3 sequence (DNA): TGTGCCAGTAGTATAGGAGGGACAGGGGAGGAAAAACTGTTTTTT. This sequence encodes CASSIGGTGEEKLFF.

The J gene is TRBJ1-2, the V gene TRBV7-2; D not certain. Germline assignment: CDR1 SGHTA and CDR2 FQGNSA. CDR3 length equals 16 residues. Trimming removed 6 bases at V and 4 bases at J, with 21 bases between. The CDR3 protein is CASSHLARGSGYGYTF. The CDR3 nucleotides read TGTGCCAGCAGTCACTTGGCAAGAGGTTCGGGCTATGGCTACACCTTC.

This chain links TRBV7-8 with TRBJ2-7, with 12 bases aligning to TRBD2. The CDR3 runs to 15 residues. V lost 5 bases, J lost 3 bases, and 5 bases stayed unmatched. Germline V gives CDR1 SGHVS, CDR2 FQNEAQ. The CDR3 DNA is TGTGCCAGCAGCCGACTAGCGGGGGAGAGCTACGAGCAGTACTTC. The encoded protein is CASSRLAGESYEQYF.

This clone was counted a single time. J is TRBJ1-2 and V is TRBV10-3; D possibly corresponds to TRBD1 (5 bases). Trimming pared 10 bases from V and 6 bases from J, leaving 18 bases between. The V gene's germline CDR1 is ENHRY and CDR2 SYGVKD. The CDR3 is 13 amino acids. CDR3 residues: CATRERGVDGYTF. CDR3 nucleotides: TGTGCCACGCGGGAGAGGGGAGTGGATGGCTACACCTTC.

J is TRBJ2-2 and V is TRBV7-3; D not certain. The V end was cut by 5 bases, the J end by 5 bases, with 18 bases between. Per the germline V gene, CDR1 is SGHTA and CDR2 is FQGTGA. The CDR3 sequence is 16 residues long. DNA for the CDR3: TGTGCCAGCAGCAGACTCCCGGTGGCTATTACCGGGGAGCTGTTTTTT. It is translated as CASSRLPVAITGELFF.

CDR3 DNA sequence: TGTGCCAGCAGCCTCAAGGGGCCTGGGGTGCAGTACTTC. It is translated as CASSLKGPGVQYF. The chain recombines TRBV3-1 (or the pseudogene TRBV3-2) with TRBJ2-7, with a weak D call TRBD1 (5 bases). The ends were cut back, 4 bases at V and 9 bases at J, with 16 bases in the middle. In germline, CDR1 is LGHDT, CDR2 YNNKEL (reference sequence). The CDR3 contains 13 residues.